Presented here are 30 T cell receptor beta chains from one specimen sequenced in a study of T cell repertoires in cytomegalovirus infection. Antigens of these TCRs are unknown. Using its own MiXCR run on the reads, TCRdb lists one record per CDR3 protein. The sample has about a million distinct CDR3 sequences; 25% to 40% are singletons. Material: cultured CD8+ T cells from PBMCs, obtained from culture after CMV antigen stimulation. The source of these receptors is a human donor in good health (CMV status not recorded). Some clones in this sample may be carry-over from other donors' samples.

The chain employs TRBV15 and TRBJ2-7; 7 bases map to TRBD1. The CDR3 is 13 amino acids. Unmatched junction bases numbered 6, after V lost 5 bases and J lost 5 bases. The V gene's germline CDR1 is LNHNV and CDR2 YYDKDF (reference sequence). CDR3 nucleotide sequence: TGTGCCACCAGCCACGACAGGGAAGACGAGCAGTACTTC. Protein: CATSHDREDEQYF.

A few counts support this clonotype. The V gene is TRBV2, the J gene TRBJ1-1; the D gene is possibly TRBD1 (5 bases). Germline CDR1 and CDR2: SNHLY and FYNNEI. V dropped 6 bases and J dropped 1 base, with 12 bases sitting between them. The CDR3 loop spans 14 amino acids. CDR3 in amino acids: CASRGTVGNTEAFF. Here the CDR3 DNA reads TGTGCCAGCAGGGGGACGGTGGGGAACACTGAAGCTTTCTTT.

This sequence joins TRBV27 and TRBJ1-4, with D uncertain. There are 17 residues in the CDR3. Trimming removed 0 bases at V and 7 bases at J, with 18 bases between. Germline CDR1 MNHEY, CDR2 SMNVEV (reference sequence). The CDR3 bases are TGTGCCAGCAGTTTATCCGTAGCCCAGAGGTTGGCTGAAAAACTGTTTTTT. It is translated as CASSLSVAQRLAEKLFF.

CDR3 in amino acids: CASSSPRTGGRNEQFF. CDR3 in DNA: TGTGCCAGCAGCTCGCCCCGGACAGGGGGAAGGAATGAGCAGTTCTTC. The rearrangement uses TRBV7-9 and TRBJ2-1; TRBD1 agrees at 10 bases. CDR1 is SEHNR and CDR2 is FQNEAQ in the germline V gene (reference sequence). Trimming removed 4 bases from V and 7 bases from J; junction bases left unmatched: 10. CDR3 size: 16 residues.

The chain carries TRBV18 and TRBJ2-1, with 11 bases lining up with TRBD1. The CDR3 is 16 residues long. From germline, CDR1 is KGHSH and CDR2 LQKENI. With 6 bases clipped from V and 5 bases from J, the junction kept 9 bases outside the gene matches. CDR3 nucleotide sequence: TGTGCCAGCTCTCTCCGGGACAGGGGGAAGCACAATGAGCAGTTCTTC. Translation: CASSLRDRGKHNEQFF.

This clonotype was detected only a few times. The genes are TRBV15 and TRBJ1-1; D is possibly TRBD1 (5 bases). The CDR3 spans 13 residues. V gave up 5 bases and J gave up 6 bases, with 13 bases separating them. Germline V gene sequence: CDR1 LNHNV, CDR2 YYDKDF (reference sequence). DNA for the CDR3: TGTGCCACCAGCCCCCCAGGGTGGGCTGAAGCTTTCTTT. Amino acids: CATSPPGWAEAFF.

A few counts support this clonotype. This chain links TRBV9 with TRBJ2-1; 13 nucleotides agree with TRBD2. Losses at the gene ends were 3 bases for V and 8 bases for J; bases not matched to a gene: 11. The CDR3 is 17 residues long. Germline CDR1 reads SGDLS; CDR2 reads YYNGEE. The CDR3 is CASSATRLAGGGYEQFF. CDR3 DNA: TGTGCCAGCAGCGCGACCAGACTAGCGGGGGGAGGGTATGAGCAGTTCTTC.

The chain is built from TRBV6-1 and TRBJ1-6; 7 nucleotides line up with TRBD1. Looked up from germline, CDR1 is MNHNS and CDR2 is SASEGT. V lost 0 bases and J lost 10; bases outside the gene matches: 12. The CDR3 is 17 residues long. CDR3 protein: CASSEASIRQGKSPLHF. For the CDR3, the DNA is TGTGCCAGCAGTGAAGCTTCTATAAGACAGGGAAAATCACCCCTCCACTTT.

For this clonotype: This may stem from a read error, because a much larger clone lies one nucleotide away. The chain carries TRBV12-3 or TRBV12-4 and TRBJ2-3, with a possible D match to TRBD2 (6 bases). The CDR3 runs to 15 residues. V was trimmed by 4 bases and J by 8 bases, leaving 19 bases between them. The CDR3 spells CASSSIGGEMGTQYF. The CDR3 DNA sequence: TGTGCCAGCAGTTCCATTGGCGGGGAAATGGGTACGCAGTATTTT.

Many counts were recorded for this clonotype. The CDR3 is CASSHYGPSTDTQYF. In nucleotides, the CDR3 is TGTGCCAGCAGCCACTACGGACCAAGCACAGATACGCAGTATTTT. This sequence joins TRBV7-9 and TRBJ2-3; D is uncertain. The V end was cut by 5 bases, the J end by 0 bases, with 12 bases between. The CDR3 runs to 15 residues. Germline lookup yields CDR1 SEHNR and CDR2 FQNEAQ (reference sequence).

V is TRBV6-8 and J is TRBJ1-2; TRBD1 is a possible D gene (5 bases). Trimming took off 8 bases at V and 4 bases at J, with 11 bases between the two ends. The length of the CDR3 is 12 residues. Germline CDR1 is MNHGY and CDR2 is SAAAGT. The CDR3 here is CASWGVGYGYTF. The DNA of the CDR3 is TGTGCCAGCTGGGGCGTTGGCTATGGCTACACCTTC.

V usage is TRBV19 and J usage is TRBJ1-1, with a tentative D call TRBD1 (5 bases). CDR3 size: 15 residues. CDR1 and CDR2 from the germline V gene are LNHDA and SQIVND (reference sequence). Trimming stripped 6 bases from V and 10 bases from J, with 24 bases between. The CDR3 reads CASREGTAWGGGAFF. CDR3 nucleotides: TGTGCCAGTAGAGAGGGGACGGCCTGGGGCGGAGGAGCTTTCTTT.

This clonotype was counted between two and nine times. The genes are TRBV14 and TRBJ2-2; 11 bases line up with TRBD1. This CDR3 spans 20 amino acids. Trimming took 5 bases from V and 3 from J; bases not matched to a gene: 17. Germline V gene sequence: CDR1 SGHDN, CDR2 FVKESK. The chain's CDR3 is CASSLERTGGQVLDTGELFF. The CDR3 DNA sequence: TGTGCCAGCAGCTTGGAGAGGACAGGGGGCCAAGTTTTGGACACCGGGGAGCTGTTTTTT.

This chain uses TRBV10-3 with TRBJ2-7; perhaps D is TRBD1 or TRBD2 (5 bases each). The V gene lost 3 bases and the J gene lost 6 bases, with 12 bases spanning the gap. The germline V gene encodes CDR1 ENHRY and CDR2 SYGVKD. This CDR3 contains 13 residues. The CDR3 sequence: CAISDRGQVEQYV. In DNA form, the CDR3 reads TGTGCCATCAGTGACCGGGGCCAGGTCGAGCAGTACGTC.

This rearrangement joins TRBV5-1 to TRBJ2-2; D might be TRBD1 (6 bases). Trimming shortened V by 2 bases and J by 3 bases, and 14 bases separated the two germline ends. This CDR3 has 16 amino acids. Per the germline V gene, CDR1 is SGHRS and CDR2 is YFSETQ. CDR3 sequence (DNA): TGCGCCAGCAGCTTATACAGGGTAGGACACACCGGGGAGCTGTTTTTT. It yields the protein CASSLYRVGHTGELFF. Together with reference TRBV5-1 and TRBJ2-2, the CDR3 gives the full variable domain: KAGVTQTPRYLIKTRGQQVTLSCSPISGHRSVSWYQQTPGQGLQFLFEYFSETQRNKGNFPGRFSGRQFSNSRSEMNVSTLELGDSALYLCASSLYRVGHTGELFFGEGSRLTVL.

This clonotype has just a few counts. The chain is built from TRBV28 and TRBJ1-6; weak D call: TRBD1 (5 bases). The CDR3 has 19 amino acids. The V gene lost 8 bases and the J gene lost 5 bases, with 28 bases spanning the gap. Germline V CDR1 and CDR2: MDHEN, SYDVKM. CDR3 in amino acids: CASGLVAGEGVPNNSPLHF. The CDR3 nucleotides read TGTGCCAGCGGTCTAGTGGCAGGAGAAGGGGTTCCTAATAATTCACCCCTCCACTTT.

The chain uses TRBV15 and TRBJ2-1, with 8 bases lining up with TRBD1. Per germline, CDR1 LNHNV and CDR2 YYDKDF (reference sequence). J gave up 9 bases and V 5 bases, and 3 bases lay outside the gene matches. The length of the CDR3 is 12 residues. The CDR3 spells CATSFRGLEQFF. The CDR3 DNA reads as TGTGCCACCAGCTTCAGGGGGCTTGAGCAGTTCTTC. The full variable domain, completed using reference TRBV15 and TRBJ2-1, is DAMVIQNPRYQVTQFGKPVTLSCSQTLNHNVMYWYQQKSSQAPKLLFHYYDKDFNNEADTPDNFQSRRPNTSFCFLDIRSPGLGDTAMYLCATSFRGLEQFFGPGTRLTVL.

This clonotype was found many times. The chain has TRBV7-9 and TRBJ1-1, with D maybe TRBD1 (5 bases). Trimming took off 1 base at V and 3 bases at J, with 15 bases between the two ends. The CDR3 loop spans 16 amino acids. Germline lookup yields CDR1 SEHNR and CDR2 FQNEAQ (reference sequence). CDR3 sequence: CASSLGYRPSHTEAFF. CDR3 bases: TGTGCCAGCAGCTTAGGATACAGGCCTTCTCACACTGAAGCTTTCTTT.

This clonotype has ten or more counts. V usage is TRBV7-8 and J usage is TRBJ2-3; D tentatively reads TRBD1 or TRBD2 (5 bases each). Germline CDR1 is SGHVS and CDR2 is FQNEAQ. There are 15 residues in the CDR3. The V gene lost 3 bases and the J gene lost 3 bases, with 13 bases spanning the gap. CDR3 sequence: CASSFRDPFTDTQYF. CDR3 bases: TGTGCCAGCAGCTTTAGGGACCCTTTTACAGATACGCAGTATTTT.

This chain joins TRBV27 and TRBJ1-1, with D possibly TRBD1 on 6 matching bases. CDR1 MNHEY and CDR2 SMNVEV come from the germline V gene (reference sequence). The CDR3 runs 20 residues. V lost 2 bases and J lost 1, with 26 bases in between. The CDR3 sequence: CASSLLGGGGKVPGNTEAFF. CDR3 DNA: TGTGCCAGCAGTTTACTTGGAGGGGGGGGAAAAGTTCCCGGGAACACTGAAGCTTTCTTT.

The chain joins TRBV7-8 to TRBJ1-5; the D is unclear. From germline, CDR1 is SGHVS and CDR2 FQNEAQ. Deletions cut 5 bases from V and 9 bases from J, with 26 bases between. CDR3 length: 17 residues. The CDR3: CASSPPSNRNARRPQHF. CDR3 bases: TGTGCCAGCAGCCCCCCTTCGAACAGAAACGCACGACGGCCCCAGCATTTT.

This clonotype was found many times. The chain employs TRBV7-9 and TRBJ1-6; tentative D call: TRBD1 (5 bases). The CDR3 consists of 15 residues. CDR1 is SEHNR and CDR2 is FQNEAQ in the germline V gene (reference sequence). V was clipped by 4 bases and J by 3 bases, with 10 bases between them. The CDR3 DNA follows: TGTGCCAGCAGCTCGGGACCGCTCTATAATTCACCCCTCCACTTT. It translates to CASSSGPLYNSPLHF.

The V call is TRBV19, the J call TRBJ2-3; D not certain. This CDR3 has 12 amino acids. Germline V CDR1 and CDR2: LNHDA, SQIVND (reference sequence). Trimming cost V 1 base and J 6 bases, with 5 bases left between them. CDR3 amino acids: CASSIAFDTQYF. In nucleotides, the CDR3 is TGTGCCAGTAGTATAGCCTTTGATACGCAGTATTTT.

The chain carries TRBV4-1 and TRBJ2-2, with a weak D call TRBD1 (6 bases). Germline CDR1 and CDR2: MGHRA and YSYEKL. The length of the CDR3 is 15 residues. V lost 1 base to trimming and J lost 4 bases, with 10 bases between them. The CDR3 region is CASSQGLQGTGELFF. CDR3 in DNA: TGCGCCAGCAGCCAAGGCCTACAGGGCACCGGGGAGCTGTTTTTT.

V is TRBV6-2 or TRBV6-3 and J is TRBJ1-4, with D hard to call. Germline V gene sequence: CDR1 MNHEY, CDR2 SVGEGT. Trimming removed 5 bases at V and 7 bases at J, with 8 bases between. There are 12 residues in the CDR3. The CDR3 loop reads CASSTPGEKLFF. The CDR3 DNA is TGTGCCAGCAGTACCCCTGGTGAAAAACTGTTTTTT.

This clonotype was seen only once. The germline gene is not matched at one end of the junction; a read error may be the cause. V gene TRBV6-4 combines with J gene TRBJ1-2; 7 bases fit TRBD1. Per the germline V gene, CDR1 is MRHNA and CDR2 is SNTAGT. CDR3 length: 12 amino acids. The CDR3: CASSDSKTGQSF. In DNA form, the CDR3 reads TGTGCCAGCAGTGACTCCAAGACAGGGCAGAGCTTC.

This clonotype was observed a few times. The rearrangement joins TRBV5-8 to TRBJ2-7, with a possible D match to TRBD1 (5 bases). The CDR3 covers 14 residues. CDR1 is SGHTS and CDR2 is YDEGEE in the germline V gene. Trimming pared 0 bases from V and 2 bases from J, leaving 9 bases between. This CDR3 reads CASSLARQTYEQYV. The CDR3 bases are TGTGCCAGCAGCTTGGCCCGACAGACCTACGAGCAGTACGTC.

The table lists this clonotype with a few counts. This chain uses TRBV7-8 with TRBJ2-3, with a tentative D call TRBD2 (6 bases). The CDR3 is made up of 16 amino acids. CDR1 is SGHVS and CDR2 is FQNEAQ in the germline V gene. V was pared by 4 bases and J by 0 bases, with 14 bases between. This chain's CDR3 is CASSSWGGDSTDTQYF. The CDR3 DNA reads TGTGCCAGCAGCTCCTGGGGCGGGGATAGCACAGATACGCAGTATTTT.

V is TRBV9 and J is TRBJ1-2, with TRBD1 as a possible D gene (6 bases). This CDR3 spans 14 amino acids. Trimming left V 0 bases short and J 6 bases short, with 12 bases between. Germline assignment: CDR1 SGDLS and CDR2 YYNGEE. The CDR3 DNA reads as TGTGCCAGCAGCGTAGGGCAGGGGCCCGATGGCTACACCTTC. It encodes CASSVGQGPDGYTF. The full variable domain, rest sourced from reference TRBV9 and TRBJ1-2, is DSGVTQTPKHLITATGQRVTLRCSPRSGDLSVYWYQQSLDQGLQFLIQYYNGEERAKGNILERFSAQQFPDLHSELNLSSLELGDSALYFCASSVGQGPDGYTFGSGTRLTVV.

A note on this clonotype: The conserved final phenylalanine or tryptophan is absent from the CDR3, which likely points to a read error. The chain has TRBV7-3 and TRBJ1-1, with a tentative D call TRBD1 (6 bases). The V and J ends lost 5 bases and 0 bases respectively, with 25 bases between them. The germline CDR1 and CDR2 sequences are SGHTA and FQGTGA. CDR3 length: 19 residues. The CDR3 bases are TGTGCCAGCAGCACCCTAATACAGGGCGAGGGGGTAATGAACACTGAAGCTTTCTTA. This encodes CASSTLIQGEGVMNTEAFL.